The 28 T cell receptor beta chains below come from one sample, sequenced in a study of Tregs in tolerant kidney transplant recipients (dated by TCRdb to between 2017 and 2020). The library relied on the immunoSEQ multiplex PCR assay. TCRdb carries this immuneACCESS record with in-frame sequences only. Its versions omit some clonotypes, under half of them owing to an unresolved V gene in the studies checked, with the rest unexplained. The record for this sample contains nearly 15,000 clones. Together, the top ten hold 3.5% of the sample. Transplants used related donors with nonmyeloablative bone marrow transplantation; mixed chimerism was transient in the human trials. The material sequenced was CD4+ T cells from blood (PBMCs), taken 12 months after the transplant. The origin of the receptors is a human patient who received a combined kidney and bone marrow transplant. After a transplant, the graft donor may have provided part of the T cells.

A remark on this clone: The sequenced fragment ends 3 residues before the CDR3 boundary, so the rest is inferred from the germline J gene. The rearrangement joins TRBV14 to TRBJ2-7, with a weak D call TRBD2 (7 bases). CDR3 length equals 15 residues. V gave up 0 bases and J gave up 5 bases, with 14 bases separating them. The germline V gene has CDR1 SGHDN and CDR2 FVKESK. The CDR3 loop reads CASSQDRGRAHEQYF. Partial CDR3 DNA: TGTGCCAGCAGCCAAGATAGGGGGAGGGCCCACGAG.

Note on this clone: The read gets to within 3 residues of the CDR3 end, and the germline J gene fills in the rest. The chain recombines TRBV20-1 with TRBJ2-7; D is possibly TRBD1 (6 bases). Germline CDR1 reads DFQATT; CDR2 reads SNEGSKA (reference sequence). The CDR3 length is 13 residues. The V gene lost 5 bases and the J gene lost 3 bases, with 14 bases spanning the gap. The sequenced CDR3 bases are TGCAGTGCTCACAGCCGGGACAACTACGAG. Protein sequence: CSAHSRDNYE. The CDR3 in its entirety is CSAHSRDNYEQYF.

Regarding this clone: From the germline J gene comes the end of the CDR3, since the read stops 3 residues before it. This chain joins TRBV5-1 and TRBJ2-7, with TRBD1 matching 8 bases. CDR1 SGHRS and CDR2 YFSETQ come from the germline V gene. The CDR3 runs 14 residues. The V and J ends lost 3 bases and 2 bases, in that order; junction bases with no gene match: 4. CDR3 sequence: CASSSQGAPYEQYF. CDR3 DNA, as far as it was read: TGCGCCAGCAGCTCGCAGGGGGCCCCCTACGAG.

Of note for this clone: The read ends 3 residues early relative to the CDR3; the germline J gene fills the gap. The rearrangement links TRBV5-1 to TRBJ1-1, with 8 bases that match TRBD1. Germline CDR1 reads SGHRS; CDR2 reads YFSETQ. The J segment lost 1 base and the V segment lost 2 bases, leaving 1 base of the junction unmatched. There are 14 residues in the CDR3. Incomplete CDR3 DNA: TGCGCCAGCAGCTTACAGGGGGGGAACACTGAA. Translation: CASSLQGGNTE. The whole CDR3 is CASSLQGGNTEAFF.

In regard to this clone: Read data end 3 residues before the CDR3 end; the end is taken from the germline J gene. The V gene is TRBV5-8, the J gene TRBJ1-4; 7 bases are shared with TRBD1. V trimming: 0 bases; J trimming: 5 bases; junction bases outside the gene matches: 4. This CDR3 has 15 amino acids. Germline lookup yields CDR1 SGHTS and CDR2 YDEGEE. Partial CDR3 DNA: TGTGCCAGCAGCTTGGGGGACAGTGGGAATGAAAAA. Translating it yields CASSLGDSGNEK. In full, the CDR3 is CASSLGDSGNEKLFF. Supplemented by reference TRBV5-8 and TRBJ1-4, the full variable domain reads EAGVTQSPTHLIKTRGQQATLRCSPISGHTSVYWYQQALGLGLQFLLWYDEGEERNRGNFPPRFSGRQFPNYSSELNVNALELEDSALYLCASSLGDSGNEKLFFGSGTQLSVL.

The CDR3: CSARRGPDGNQPQHF. CDR3 bases read: TGCAGTGCTCGCAGGGGGCCTGATGGCAATCAGCCC. The V gene is TRBV20-1, the J gene TRBJ1-5; 8 nucleotides align to TRBD1. The read finishes 3 residues shy of the CDR3 end, and the germline J gene is used to complete it. The CDR3 spans 15 residues. J gave up 2 bases and V 5 bases, and 8 bases lay outside the gene matches. Looked up from germline, CDR1 is DFQATT and CDR2 is SNEGSKA (reference sequence).

Worth noting for this clone: The read ends 3 residues before the CDR3 terminus; that terminus is restored from the germline J gene. The chain is built from TRBV11-3 and TRBJ2-2; no reliable D call. Per germline, CDR1 SGHNT and CDR2 YENEEA. V lost 3 bases to trimming and J lost 2 bases, with 10 bases between them. The CDR3 is 15 residues long. The part of the CDR3 DNA that was read is TGTGCCAGCAGCTTTCCCAGTCACAACACCGGGGAG. Protein product: CASSFPSHNTGE. The whole CDR3 reads CASSFPSHNTGELFF.

Comments on this clone: The CDR3 end falls 3 residues outside the read, so it is completed with the germline J gene. The chain links TRBV5-1 to TRBJ2-1; D call uncertain. This CDR3 has 13 amino acids. Germline CDR1 is SGHRS and CDR2 is YFSETQ. Trimming cost V 1 base and J 9 bases, with 11 bases left between them. CDR3 protein: CASSLLENGEQFF. Partial CDR3 DNA: TGCGCCAGCAGCTTGCTAGAGAATGGTGAG.

Comments on this clone: The read terminates 3 residues before the CDR3 end, so the remaining end is supplied by the germline J gene. The chain joins TRBV5-6 to TRBJ2-7; TRBD1 aligns across 7 bases. With V trimmed by 4 bases and J by 6 bases, 7 bases remained unmatched. This CDR3 comprises 13 residues. Germline CDR1 SGHDT, CDR2 YYEEEE. The sequenced part of the CDR3 DNA is TGTGCCAGCAGCCCCGACAGGGTCAGCGAG. This translates into CASSPDRVSE. The whole CDR3 sequence reads CASSPDRVSEQYF.

Considering frequency, this clone is medium-sized (0.01 to 0.1%). The part of the CDR3 DNA that was read is TGCGCCAGCAGCCCGACTAGCGGGACCGGGGAG. It specifies CASSPTSGTGE. The whole CDR3 protein is CASSPTSGTGELFF. The chain has TRBV5-1 and TRBJ2-2, with 10 bases aligning to TRBD2. The CDR3 end is not reached by the read, which stops 3 residues before it; the germline J gene fills it in. This CDR3 spans 14 amino acids. Looked up from germline, CDR1 is SGHRS and CDR2 is YFSETQ. The ends lost 4 bases at V and 5 bases at J; junction bases unmatched: 2.

Note on this clone: The CDR3 is cut off 3 residues early in the read; its end comes from the germline J gene. The J gene is TRBJ2-7, the V gene TRBV18; TRBD1 might be the D (5 bases). CDR3 size: 16 residues. From germline, CDR1 is KGHSH and CDR2 LQKENI. The germline V and J ends were trimmed by 5 bases and 0 bases, with 17 bases remaining between them. CDR3 sequence reads: CASSTGGRDSSYEQYF. The covered CDR3 bases are TGTGCCAGCTCAACCGGTGGCAGGGATAGCTCCTACGAG.

With regard to this clone: Additional DNA sequences in this sample encode the identical CDR3. The CDR3 sequence is CASSPRTSGTSYNEQFF. The DNA read from the CDR3 is TGTGCCAGCAGTCCCCGGACTAGCGGGACCTCCTACAATGAG. The genes are TRBV6-2 or TRBV6-3 and TRBJ2-1; 12 bases align to TRBD2. The CDR3 end lies 3 residues beyond the end of the read and is filled in from the germline J gene. Germline CDR1 reads MNHEY; CDR2 reads SVGEGT. The CDR3 spans 17 residues. With V trimmed by 5 bases and J by 0 bases, 5 bases remained unmatched.

Remarks on this clone: The CDR3 extends 3 residues past the end of the read, so its final part is completed from the germline J gene. This chain joins TRBV7-6 and TRBJ2-7, with 9 bases identical to TRBD1. Trimming took 5 bases from V and 3 from J; bases not matched to a gene: 8. CDR1 SGHVS and CDR2 FNYEAQ come from the germline V gene. The CDR3 is 15 residues long. The CDR3 here is CASSITGGAGYEQYF. CDR3 DNA (partial): TGTGCCAGCAGCATCACAGGGGGCGCCGGCTACGAG.

For this clone: The CDR3 extends 3 residues past the end of the read, so its final part is completed from the germline J gene. The rearrangement links TRBV7-8 to TRBJ2-1; 10 bases are a match to TRBD1. V gave up 5 bases and J gave up 8 bases; unmatched junction bases: 6. The CDR3 sequence is 14 residues long. Germline V CDR1 and CDR2: SGHVS, FQNEAQ. The CDR3 bases that were read are TGTGCCAGCAGCCTCCGGGACAGGGGCCATGAG. As protein: CASSLRDRGHE. The CDR3 reads in full as CASSLRDRGHEQFF.

As concerns this clone: Read sequence stops 3 residues before the CDR3 end, and the germline J gene provides the missing end. V and J are TRBV7-2 and TRBJ2-3, with 7 positions matching TRBD2. J was trimmed by 2 bases and V by 8 bases; bases with no gene match: 4. Germline CDR1 is SGHTA and CDR2 is FQGNSA. The CDR3 covers 13 residues. The DNA read from the CDR3 is TGTGCCAGCGCCGGGGGGTACACAGATACG. Translation gives CASAGGYTDT. The full-length CDR3 reads as CASAGGYTDTQYF.

As regards this clone: The read terminates 3 residues ahead of where the CDR3 ends, so the germline J gene completes it. V usage is TRBV28 and J usage is TRBJ1-6; D gene uncertain. V lost 1 base and J 0 bases, leaving 7 bases between the germline ends. The germline V gene has CDR1 MDHEN and CDR2 SYDVKM. The CDR3 has 16 amino acids. CDR3 loop: CASSLFRSSYNSPLHF. The CDR3 DNA, read in part, is TGTGCCAGCAGTTTATTCCGCAGCTCCTATAATTCACCC.

Remarks on this clone: The read halts 3 residues ahead of the CDR3 end, with the missing end drawn from the germline J gene. The chain couples TRBV7-9 to TRBJ1-2; TRBD1 agrees at 9 bases. This CDR3 is built from 15 residues. Looked up from germline, CDR1 is SEHNR and CDR2 is FQNEAQ (reference sequence). CDR3 bases read: TGTGCCAGCAGCCCAGCCACCACAGGGGGCTTGGGC. Its translation: CASSPATTGGLG. The whole CDR3 is CASSPATTGGLGYTF.

Turning to this clone: The read ends 3 residues before the CDR3 terminus; that terminus is restored from the germline J gene. This chain joins TRBV18 and TRBJ2-2; a possible D gene is TRBD1 (6 bases). The ends were cut back, 4 bases at V and 4 bases at J, with 13 bases in the middle. This CDR3 contains 15 residues. Germline V CDR1 and CDR2: KGHSH, LQKENI. CDR3 sequence: CASSHSEGGTGELFF. The part of the CDR3 DNA that was read is TGTGCCAGCTCACATTCTGAAGGGGGCACCGGGGAG.

Considering frequency, this clone is medium-sized. The read stops 3 residues short of the end of the CDR3; the missing end is completed from the germline J gene. V gene TRBV6-2 or TRBV6-3 combines with J gene TRBJ2-3; 15 bases fit TRBD2. The junction had 2 bases not matched to a gene; V was cut back by 8 bases and J by 5 bases. The CDR3 has 14 amino acids. Germline V lookup: CDR1 MNHEY, CDR2 SVGEGT. The CDR3 region is CASRTSGRGDTQYF. CDR3 DNA (partial): TGTGCCAGCCGGACTAGCGGGAGGGGAGATACG.

Turning to this clone: Read data end 3 residues before the CDR3 end; the end is taken from the germline J gene. This sample also contains other DNA sequences that code for the same CDR3. The chain uses TRBV5-1 and TRBJ1-1; D is unresolved. This CDR3 is built from 14 residues. Trimming stripped 0 bases from V and 3 bases from J, with 9 bases between. From germline, CDR1 is SGHRS and CDR2 YFSETQ. Here the CDR3 reads CASSLVRMDTEAFF. The CDR3 bases that were read are TGCGCCAGCAGCTTGGTTAGAATGGACACTGAA.

Comment on this clone: The read stops 3 residues short of the end of the CDR3; the missing end is completed from the germline J gene. V is TRBV5-4 and J is TRBJ2-3; TRBD2 matches 8 bases. The CDR3 contains 15 residues. The junction had 7 bases not matched to a gene; V was cut back by 2 bases and J by 5 bases. Looked up from germline, CDR1 is SGHNT and CDR2 is YYREEE (reference sequence). The CDR3 is CASSLRAGDKDTQYF. The part of the CDR3 DNA that was read is TGTGCCAGCAGCTTACGAGCGGGAGATAAAGATACG. Filled out from reference TRBV5-4 and TRBJ2-3, the complete variable domain reads ETGVTQSPTHLIKTRGQQVTLRCSSQSGHNTVSWYQQALGQGPQFIFQYYREEENGRGNFPPRFSGLQFPNYSSELNVNALELDDSALYLCASSLRAGDKDTQYFGPGTRLTVL.

Notes on this clone: Read data end 3 residues before the CDR3 end; the end is taken from the germline J gene. The rearrangement uses TRBV20-1 and TRBJ1-4, with TRBD1 matching 10 bases. Trimming at V came to 6 bases and at J to 8 bases, leaving 9 bases not matched to a gene. The CDR3 contains 14 residues. The V gene's germline CDR1 is DFQATT and CDR2 SNEGSKA (reference sequence). The part of the CDR3 DNA that was read is TGCAGTGCCCGACCAGGGACAGGGGTAGAAAAA. Amino acids: CSARPGTGVEK. The CDR3 in its entirety is CSARPGTGVEKLFF.

This clone is labeled medium-sized based on frequency. The junction differs from germline at one of its ends, possibly a read error. The sequenced fragment ends 3 residues before the CDR3 boundary, so the rest is inferred from the germline J gene. J is TRBJ2-3 and V is TRBV4-2, with 10 bases matching TRBD1. The CDR3 covers 16 residues. Germline V gene data show CDR1 as LGHNA and CDR2 as YNFKEQ. CDR3 protein: CASSQDGTGGTDTQYF. CDR3 bases read: TGCGCCAGCAGCCAAGATGGGACAGGGGGCACAGATACG.

A remark on this clone: The read halts 3 residues ahead of the CDR3 end, with the missing end drawn from the germline J gene. J is TRBJ2-3 and V is TRBV7-2, with D perhaps TRBD2 (6 bases). The CDR3 covers 14 residues. V lost 6 bases and J lost 3, with 13 bases in between. CDR1 and CDR2 (germline): SGHTA, FQGNSA. The CDR3 DNA, read in part, is TGTGCCAGCAGTCAGAGACTAGGAACAGATACG. As protein: CASSQRLGTDT. The CDR3 in full is CASSQRLGTDTQYF.

With regard to this clone: The CDR3 is cut off 3 residues early in the read; its end comes from the germline J gene. The chain recombines TRBV6-2 or TRBV6-3 with TRBJ2-6, with 8 bases matching TRBD1. Germline CDR1 reads MNHEY; CDR2 reads SVGEGT. This CDR3 is 15 amino acids long. The V gene end was trimmed by 9 bases and the J gene end by 4 bases; junction bases not matched to a gene: 8. CDR3: CASQGAVLGANVLTF. The sequenced part of the CDR3 DNA is TGTGCCAGTCAGGGGGCAGTGTTAGGGGCCAACGTC.

In the case of this clone: One junction end disagrees with the germline gene, perhaps due to a read error. The read terminates 3 residues ahead of where the CDR3 ends, so the germline J gene completes it. The V and J genes are TRBV18 and TRBJ2-1; possible D gene TRBD2, 6 bases. Germline V gives CDR1 KGHSH, CDR2 LQKENI. CDR3 size: 17 residues. The CDR3 protein is CASSPNTGTYSSNEQFF. The part of the CDR3 DNA that was read is TGTGCCAGCTCACCAAACACCGGGACTTATTCCTCCAATGAG.

Details on this clone: The read terminates 3 residues ahead of where the CDR3 ends, so the germline J gene completes it. The chain couples TRBV7-9 to TRBJ2-7; the D gene is possibly TRBD2 (6 bases). Germline values: CDR1 SEHNR, CDR2 FQNEAQ (reference sequence). The length of the CDR3 is 14 residues. V was clipped by 3 bases and J by 5 bases, with 14 bases between them. The CDR3 bases that were read are TGTGCCAGCAGCTTCTTGGGGGGTCAGAACGAG. The encoded protein is CASSFLGGQNE. The full-length CDR3 reads as CASSFLGGQNEQYF.

Details on this clone: Coverage ceases 3 residues before the CDR3 finishes, and the germline J gene fills in the end. The V call is TRBV7-8, the J call TRBJ2-7, with 12 bases matching TRBD2. J was trimmed by 3 bases and V by 1 base; bases with no gene match: 4. The CDR3 has 16 residues. Germline assignment: CDR1 SGHVS and CDR2 FQNEAQ. The CDR3 region is CASSLGGLAGNYEQYF. The covered CDR3 bases are TGTGCCAGCAGCTTAGGAGGACTAGCGGGAAACTACGAG.